Sequencing of this T cell receptor (beta chain) was carried out in a study of T cell repertoires in cytomegalovirus infection. As for the study in general: Used in the study were CMV epitopes, some recently identified and HLA-C-restricted, others well-studied and HLA-B-restricted. TCR beta signatures that were public indicated CMV infection and matching HLA type.

TCRdb processed the reads anew with MiXCR; each CDR3 protein has one entry. The data show hundreds of thousands of distinct CDR3 sequences, with around 31% seen just once and around a sixth held by the top ten. About this clonotype: Its antigen is unknown.

Germline CDR1 MNHEY, CDR2 SVGEGT. The CDR3 sequence is 13 residues long. V was cut by 0 bases and J by 10 bases, with 10 bases left in between. The clonotype originates from a human donor in good health (CMV status not recorded). Some clones in this sample may be carry-over from other donors' samples. The V gene is TRBV6-2 or TRBV6-3, the J gene TRBJ2-1; possible D gene TRBD2, 5 bases. Sequenced material: cultured PBMCs, taken from culture after CMV antigen stimulation. CDR3 coding DNA: TGTGCCAGCAGTTACTCGATCGGACTGGAGCAGTTCTTC. Translated: CASSYSIGLEQFF.